The present T cell receptor (beta chain) was sequenced within a study of metastatic and nonmetastatic thyroid tumors (dated by TCRdb to the early 2020s). Regarding the research as a whole: Repertoires were compared across peripheral blood and tumor or nodule tissue samples from malignant and benign thyroid patients.

Points the paper makes about the study in general: TCR beta diversity was reported as significantly higher in malignant tumors than in benign nodules, in both blood and tumor samples.

No patient had received any treatment before thyroid surgery. The study retrospectively analysed patient clinical samples collected from about 2011 to 2018 using T-cell receptor beta sequencing. To prepare the library, PCR was applied. Sequencing took place on an Illumina HiSeq 4000. The TCR beta-chain CDR3 region of each patient was profiled by high-throughput sequencing. The authors' analysis ran thus. CDR3 differences across clinicopathological groups were used to build a classifier for discriminating distant-metastatic papillary thyroid cancer patients. The Shannon index was used to assess repertoire diversity, and the Morisita-Horn index was used to assess tumor-blood repertoire similarity. In-frame beta chains were kept once TCRdb had trimmed the public reads at Q25 with fastp and called clones with MiXCR. For this entry, the V and J calls and clone size follow TCRdb and not the study's own pipeline. For this sample there are roughly 12,000 clones; roughly 27% appear just once. 19% of the sample goes to the ten largest clones.

About this clone itself: Its cognate antigen has yet to be identified. Per-base qualities were not stored, and no clone one base away is much larger.

Trimming at the junction amounts to 4 bases on V and 1 base on J, and the germline ends lie 14 bases apart. The CDR3, cysteine through phenylalanine, is 15 amino acids long. The only DNA kept is the CDR3, 45 bases in frame from the first base. In the germline V gene (reference sequence), CDR1 corresponds to SGHAT and CDR2 to FQDESV. The V and J genes are TRBV11-1 and TRBJ2-7; the D gene cannot be resolved beyond TRBD1 or TRBD2, each matching 6 bases. The clonotype originates from a female donor with papillary thyroid cancer or a benign thyroid nodule (not recorded which). Some clones in this sample may be carry-over from other donors' samples. The sequenced sample was tumor tissue. In nucleotide form, the sequence is TGTGCCAGCAGCTCCGGGGGACACCTTTCCTACGAGCAGTACTTC. The translation is CASSSGGHLSYEQYF.